Below are 25 T cell receptor beta chains sequenced from a single sample in a study of a mutant IDH1 vaccine in newly diagnosed glioma (dated by TCRdb to about 2021). Their cognate antigens are unknown. According to the study, the label for this sample's time point signals: week 23, last vaccination. Each vaccine dose, consisting of 300 ug of a 20-mer mutant IDH1 peptide in Montanide, was administered subcutaneously with topical imiquimod. The library was prepared using the immunoSEQ multiplex PCR assay. The clones in this table, taken by TCRdb from immuneACCESS, are in-frame only. Not every clone is retained; where verified, under half of the shortfall comes from an unresolved V gene, and the cause of the rest is unknown. The sample profile shows about 56,000 clones; 87% of them were found once. The leading ten clones occupy around 1.3% of the sample. Material: PBMCs, obtained from a glioma patient whose treatment included an IDH1 peptide vaccine. The receptor set was obtained from a middle-aged man with glioma.

The rearrangement links TRBV5-5 to TRBJ2-5, with TRBD1 identical over 8 bases. Germline CDR1 reads SGHKS; CDR2 reads YYEKEE (reference sequence). Germline trimming cut 5 bases from V and 4 bases from J; bases unmatched to any gene: 4. This CDR3 is 13 amino acids long. This chain's CDR3 is CASSKQGGETQYF. CDR3 nucleotides: TGTGCCAGCAGTAAACAGGGGGGAGAGACCCAGTACTTC.

This chain links TRBV27 with TRBJ1-5; D remains unclear. The V and J ends lost 0 bases and 6 bases respectively, with 6 bases between them. The germline V gene has CDR1 MNHEY and CDR2 SMNVEV (reference sequence). The CDR3 loop spans 13 amino acids. The CDR3 is CASSLSTSQPQHF. The CDR3 nucleotides read TGTGCCAGCAGTTTATCCACGAGTCAGCCCCAGCATTTT.

This clone was observed once. The chain joins TRBV6-5 to TRBJ1-3, with D perhaps TRBD1 (5 bases). V gave up 0 bases and J gave up 4 bases, with 13 bases separating them. The CDR3 loop spans 16 amino acids. From germline, CDR1 is MNHEY and CDR2 SVGAGI. CDR3 sequence: CASSYSRGAAGNTIYF. The CDR3 DNA follows: TGTGCCAGCAGTTACTCGAGGGGAGCAGCCGGAAACACCATATATTTT.

This chain connects TRBV6-6 to TRBJ1-4; D is possibly TRBD1 (5 bases). Germline V gives CDR1 MNHNY, CDR2 SVGAGI (reference sequence). Trimming stripped 4 bases from V and 3 bases from J, with 9 bases between. This CDR3 is 14 amino acids long. CDR3 sequence (DNA): TGTGCCAGCAGTTCCAGGGTGGCTAATGAAAAACTGTTTTTT. As protein: CASSSRVANEKLFF.

The chain links TRBV7-2 to TRBJ2-2, with D hard to call. The germline CDR1 and CDR2 sequences are SGHTA and FQGNSA. This CDR3 has 15 residues. Trimming shortened V by 1 base and J by 0 bases, and 6 bases separated the two germline ends. The CDR3 loop reads CASSLERPNTGELFF. CDR3 coding DNA: TGTGCCAGCAGCTTAGAGCGCCCGAACACCGGGGAGCTGTTTTTT.

The chain couples TRBV18 to TRBJ1-1; TRBD1 matches 9 bases. Germline V gives CDR1 KGHSH, CDR2 LQKENI. V shed 6 bases, J shed 5 bases, and the junction held 7 bases outside the gene matches. The CDR3 spans 14 residues. The CDR3 spells CASSHDRGGTEAFF. In nucleotides, the CDR3 is TGTGCCAGCTCCCATGACAGGGGGGGAACTGAAGCTTTCTTT. Full variable domain (remainder filled in from reference TRBV18 and TRBJ1-1): NAGVMQNPRHLVRRRGQEARLRCSPMKGHSHVYWYRQLPEEGLKFMVYLQKENIIDESGMPKERFSAEFPKEGPSILRIQQVVRGDSAAYFCASSHDRGGTEAFFGQGTRLTVV.

This chain joins TRBV19 and TRBJ1-1, with D hard to call. Germline CDR1 reads LNHDA; CDR2 reads SQIVND (reference sequence). Between the trimmed V and J ends, which lost 0 bases and 5 bases, there was a span of 7 bases. This CDR3 has 13 amino acids. The DNA for the CDR3 is TGTGCCAGTAGTATAGATCGGAGGACTGAAGCTTTCTTT. As protein: CASSIDRRTEAFF.

V and J are TRBV27 and TRBJ2-4; 9 bases map to TRBD1. The CDR3 is 17 residues long. V trimming: 4 bases; J trimming: 1 base; junction bases outside the gene matches: 8. Germline V gives CDR1 MNHEY, CDR2 SMNVEV (reference sequence). CDR3 DNA sequence: TGTGCCAGCAGTTCTTCCGGGACAGGGAGTGCCAAAAACATTCAGTACTTC. Amino acids: CASSSSGTGSAKNIQYF.

CDR3 region: CASTGTFNQPQHF. DNA of the CDR3: TGTGCCAGCACCGGGACCTTCAATCAGCCCCAGCATTTT. The rearrangement links TRBV6-1 to TRBJ1-5, with D tentatively TRBD1 (5 bases). The CDR3 sequence is 13 residues long. Between the trimmed V and J ends, which lost 7 bases and 3 bases, there was a span of 10 bases. The germline gives CDR1 MNHNS, CDR2 SASEGT.

This clone has more than one count but fewer than ten. This chain uses TRBV6-5 with TRBJ1-1; D gene ambiguous. This CDR3 spans 16 amino acids. The V end lost 3 bases, the J end lost 7 bases, and 21 bases lay between the germline ends. CDR1 is MNHEY and CDR2 is SVGAGI in the germline V gene. CDR3 bases: TGTGCCAGCAGTTATACGACCAGTTTCTCGGGTGTTGAAGCTTTCTTT. Protein product: CASSYTTSFSGVEAFF.

This chain links TRBV6-1 with TRBJ1-1; TRBD1 is a possible D gene (5 bases). This CDR3 region has 13 residues. The germline gives CDR1 MNHNS, CDR2 SASEGT. The V gene lost 6 bases and the J gene lost 1 base, with 9 bases spanning the gap. CDR3 nucleotides: TGTGCCAGCAGGGCGACAGAGAACACTGAAGCTTTCTTT. This gives the protein CASRATENTEAFF.

This clone was seen once. V usage is TRBV19 and J usage is TRBJ1-5; a possible D gene is TRBD1 (5 bases). Germline V gene data show CDR1 as LNHDA and CDR2 as SQIVND (reference sequence). CDR3 size: 14 residues. V lost 6 bases to trimming and J lost 6 bases, with 15 bases between them. The CDR3 DNA reads as TGTGCCAGTAGGGAGGTGGTTACAGGTCAGCCCCAGCATTTT. It yields the protein CASREVVTGQPQHF.

The chain has TRBV5-1 and TRBJ2-3; no reliable D call. Per the germline V gene, CDR1 is SGHRS and CDR2 is YFSETQ. Trimming removed 2 bases at V and 5 bases at J, with 3 bases between. The CDR3 contains 11 residues. CDR3 coding DNA: TGCGCCAGCAGCTTTCTAGATACGCAGTATTTT. It codes for CASSFLDTQYF.

The V call is TRBV21-1, the J call TRBJ1-2. TRBV21-1 is recorded as a pseudogene. The CDR3 extends over 14 amino acids. The CDR3 protein is CATTHVGEGYGYTF. The DNA for the CDR3 is TGTGCCACCACCCATGTAGGGGAGGGGTATGGCTACACCTTC.

The J gene is TRBJ1-5, the V gene TRBV19; possible D gene TRBD1, 5 bases. The germline gives CDR1 LNHDA, CDR2 SQIVND (reference sequence). The V end lost 2 bases, the J end lost 5 bases, and 19 bases lay between the germline ends. The CDR3 extends over 17 amino acids. CDR3 DNA sequence: TGTGCCAGTAGTATACCATTGGGGGGGTATGAGGATCAGCCCCAGCATTTT. Protein sequence: CASSIPLGGYEDQPQHF.

V gene TRBV5-1 combines with J gene TRBJ2-7; D gene ambiguous. The germline CDR1 and CDR2 sequences are SGHRS and YFSETQ. Trimming took 0 bases from V and 6 from J, leaving 10 bases between them. This CDR3 contains 13 residues. In DNA form, the CDR3 reads TGCGCCAGCAGCTTGGATCCCTTCCGCGAGCAGTACTTC. This codes for CASSLDPFREQYF. Full variable domain (rest looked up from reference TRBV5-1 and TRBJ2-7): KAGVTQTPRYLIKTRGQQVTLSCSPISGHRSVSWYQQTPGQGLQFLFEYFSETQRNKGNFPGRFSGRQFSNSRSEMNVSTLELGDSALYLCASSLDPFREQYFGPGTRLTVT.

This chain links TRBV5-1 with TRBJ2-7; D possibly corresponds to TRBD1 (5 bases). Trimming stripped 4 bases from V and 2 bases from J, with 16 bases between. In germline, CDR1 is SGHRS, CDR2 YFSETQ. CDR3 length: 15 amino acids. The CDR3 reads CASSISGQGPYEQYF. CDR3 bases: TGCGCCAGCAGCATATCAGGGCAAGGGCCCTACGAGCAGTACTTC.

The chain uses TRBV19 and TRBJ2-1, with D possibly being TRBD2 (5 bases). The germline V gene has CDR1 LNHDA and CDR2 SQIVND (reference sequence). CDR3 length: 16 residues. V lost 1 base and J lost 4, with 14 bases in between. The CDR3 nucleotides are TGTGCCAGTAGTATAGGCGGGCTTTACGAATACAATGAGCAGTTCTTC. It encodes CASSIGGLYEYNEQFF. The entire variable domain, with the rest obtained from reference TRBV19 and TRBJ2-1, is as follows: DGGITQSPKYLFRKEGQNVTLSCEQNLNHDAMYWYRQDPGQGLRLIYYSQIVNDFQKGDIAEGYSVSREKKESFPLTVTSAQKNPTAFYLCASSIGGLYEYNEQFFGPGTRLTVL.

The chain couples TRBV28 to TRBJ2-7; D remains ambiguous. Germline CDR1 reads MDHEN; CDR2 reads SYDVKM. Trimming pared 5 bases from V and 2 bases from J, leaving 7 bases between. The CDR3 covers 12 residues. This CDR3 reads CASSTWTYEQYF. DNA for the CDR3: TGTGCCAGCAGTACCTGGACCTACGAGCAGTACTTC.

This chain uses TRBV7-2 with TRBJ2-1; 7 positions match TRBD2. Germline CDR1 is SGHTA and CDR2 is FQGNSA. The CDR3 is made up of 18 amino acids. After removal of 5 bases from V and 1 base from J, the junction contained 14 bases not matched to a gene. Here the CDR3 DNA reads TGTGCCAGCAGCCTCCCTGGAGGGCGGGAGAGGTCCTACAATGAGCAGTTCTTC. Translating it yields CASSLPGGRERSYNEQFF. Drawing the rest from reference TRBV7-2 and TRBJ2-1, the complete variable domain is GAGVSQSPSNKVTEKGKDVELRCDPISGHTALYWYRQSLGQGLEFLIYFQGNSAPDKSGLPSDRFSAERTGGSVSTLTIQRTQQEDSAVYLCASSLPGGRERSYNEQFFGPGTRLTVL.

The rearrangement uses TRBV19 and TRBJ2-7, with unresolved D. Trimming left V 3 bases short and J 2 bases short, with 8 bases between. This CDR3 is 13 amino acids long. Germline loops: CDR1 LNHDA, CDR2 SQIVND (reference sequence). The CDR3 loop reads CASSINSPYEQYF. The CDR3 DNA reads as TGTGCCAGTAGTATTAACAGTCCCTACGAGCAGTACTTC.

This clone was counted between two and nine times. The V and J genes are TRBV7-2 and TRBJ2-6; D not certain. CDR1 SGHTA and CDR2 FQGNSA come from the germline V gene. V lost 3 bases to trimming and J lost 4 bases, with 16 bases between them. CDR3 length: 17 residues. CDR3 sequence reads: CASSLLSTFSGANVLTF. In DNA form, the CDR3 reads TGTGCCAGCAGCTTGCTATCGACATTTTCCGGGGCCAACGTCCTGACTTTC. Filled out from reference TRBV7-2 and TRBJ2-6, the complete variable domain reads GAGVSQSPSNKVTEKGKDVELRCDPISGHTALYWYRQSLGQGLEFLIYFQGNSAPDKSGLPSDRFSAERTGGSVSTLTIQRTQQEDSAVYLCASSLLSTFSGANVLTFGAGSRLTVL.

V usage is TRBV5-1 and J usage is TRBJ1-1, with TRBD1 as a possible D gene (5 bases). This CDR3 region has 13 residues. Germline loops: CDR1 SGHRS, CDR2 YFSETQ. Trimming took 2 bases from V and 6 from J, leaving 11 bases between them. The DNA for the CDR3 is TGCGCCAGCAGCTTCCGGGACGCTTCTGAAGCTTTCTTT. Encoded protein: CASSFRDASEAFF.

The rearrangement joins TRBV9 to TRBJ2-7; tentative D call: TRBD2 (5 bases). Trimming pared 4 bases from V and 3 bases from J, leaving 17 bases between. The germline V gene encodes CDR1 SGDLS and CDR2 YYNGEE. The CDR3 is 15 amino acids. CDR3 nucleotides: TGTGCCAGCAGCCTAAGTCCCGATCGGGGCTACGAGCAGTACTTC. This encodes CASSLSPDRGYEQYF.

This chain links TRBV9 with TRBJ2-3; 8 bases align to TRBD1. Trimming took 0 bases from V and 6 from J; bases not matched to a gene: 12. The CDR3 extends over 17 amino acids. Germline V gives CDR1 SGDLS, CDR2 YYNGEE. In DNA form, the CDR3 reads TGTGCCAGCAGCGTAGGAGGTCGGCAGGGGGCTTTGGATACGCAGTATTTT. This codes for CASSVGGRQGALDTQYF.